This T cell receptor (beta chain) emerged from a study of response to subunit inactivated influenza vaccine. General observations from the study: Authors suggested seasonal influenza vaccinations each recruit few new T cells.

Many counts were recorded for this clonotype. The antigen remains unidentified. CDR1 is MNHEY and CDR2 is SVGEGT in the germline V gene. This CDR3 is built from 14 residues. V dropped 8 bases and J dropped 2 bases, with 15 bases sitting between them. Via MiXCR, TCRdb re-called the RT-PCR reads, giving one row per CDR3 protein. This table holds 530,000 or so distinct CDR3 sequences, about an eighth found once. The genes are TRBV6-2 or TRBV6-3 and TRBJ2-5; no clear D gene. The TCR sequence derives from a man aged 50 to 60 who received an inactivated influenza vaccine. The sequencing here drew on PBMCs from blood, taken on the day of vaccination. The CDR3 loop is CASARYGKQETQYF. As DNA, the CDR3 is TGTGCCAGCGCACGATATGGCAAACAAGAGACCCAGTACTTC.